This T cell receptor beta chain is from a study of blood T cell repertoires in COVID-19. For the study at large: Sites across the United States, Italy and Spain contributed samples from acute and convalescent COVID-19. Sample material is recorded as cDNA or gDNA derived from T cells, B-cell-depleted T cells, or PBMCs.

Authors' data handling: Researchers report that nucleated cell counts were estimated from reference gene primer amplification. Sequenced by immunoSEQ multiplex PCR; TCRdb stores in-frame clones only, minus some. The D gene and trimming were derived from the DNA, and the V and J assignments and clone size from that table. The top ten hold approximately 7% of the sample, which has about 100,000 clones, more than 75% seen once. The germline V gene has CDR1 LNHDA and CDR2 SQIVND (reference sequence). Germline trimming cut 5 bases from V and 6 bases from J; bases unmatched to any gene: 10. This CDR3 has 15 residues.

Sequenced material: peripheral blood. This TCR came from a man younger than 45 in a cohort sampled during active COVID-19. The chain has TRBV19 and TRBJ1-5, with 7 nucleotides matching TRBD1. The CDR3 DNA reads TGTGCCAGTAGTCCACAACCAGGGGGAAGTCAGCCCCAGCATTTT. It is translated as CASSPQPGGSQPQHF.